This is a list of T cell receptor beta chains from one sample in a study of OX40 agonist ivuxolimab in advanced cancers. Sequencing used immunoSEQ multiplex PCR; TCRdb keeps in-frame clones, though not all of them. This table has about 79,000 clones, approximately 91% appearing once. The input for sequencing was CD4+ or CD8+ T cells sorted from blood, taken in a trial of the OX40 agonist ivuxolimab. All receptors derive from an adult with an advanced solid tumor such as melanoma, head and neck, liver or kidney cancer. Each CDR3 is given with its conserved first and last residue. D genes are given only for firm matches. Expanded clones get a size class; other rows say once, few or many, or leave the size out.

clone size: -; D gene: TRBD1; V gene: TRBV11-3; J gene: TRBJ2-2; CDR3 DNA: TGTGCCAGCAGCCCCCGGACAGGGGGGAACACCGGGGAGCTGTTTTTT; CDR3 protein: CASSPRTGGNTGELFF
clone size: -; D gene: -; V gene: TRBV5-1; J gene: TRBJ2-7; CDR3 DNA: TGCGCCAGCAGCTTGGAAGCAGGGGCAGCCTACGAGCAGTACTTC; CDR3 protein: CASSLEAGAAYEQYF
clone size: -; D gene: -; V gene: TRBV9; J gene: TRBJ2-3; CDR3 DNA: TGTGCCAGCAGCGCCACTTGGGGGGAGGACGGAACGCAGTATTTT; CDR3 protein: CASSATWGEDGTQYF
clone size: once; D gene: -; V gene: TRBV4-1; J gene: TRBJ2-1; CDR3 DNA: TGCGCCAGCAGCCAAGCGGCTAGCGCCACCTACAATGAGCAGTTCTTC; CDR3 protein: CASSQAASATYNEQFF
clone size: once; D gene: -; V gene: TRBV5-4; J gene: TRBJ2-7; CDR3 DNA: TGTGCCAGCAGTTCCGGGAGCCTCTCCTACGAGCAGTACTTC; CDR3 protein: CASSSGSLSYEQYF
clone size: -; D gene: -; V gene: TRBV15; J gene: TRBJ1-5; CDR3 DNA: TGTGCCACCAGCAGCAAGTGGGCGCAGGGCAATCAGCCCCAGCATTTT; CDR3 protein: CATSSKWAQGNQPQHF
clone size: -; D gene: -; V gene: TRBV9; J gene: TRBJ2-7; CDR3 DNA: TGTGCCAGCAGCGTAGAGGGCTCGGGCTACGAGCAGTACTTC; CDR3 protein: CASSVEGSGYEQYF
clone size: -; D gene: TRBD1; V gene: TRBV7-9; J gene: TRBJ2-5; CDR3 DNA: TGTGCCAGCAGCCACAACCCCGGCAGGGGGCAAGAGACCCAGTACTTC; CDR3 protein: CASSHNPGRGQETQYF
clone size: once; D gene: TRBD1; V gene: TRBV19; J gene: TRBJ2-1; CDR3 DNA: TGTGCCACCACCCCCGGCTCGGGACAGGGGGCTGAGCAGTTCTTC; CDR3 protein: CATTPGSGQGAEQFF
clone size: -; D gene: -; V gene: TRBV19; J gene: TRBJ1-1; CDR3 DNA: TGTGCCAGTAGTCCGACGCTGAACACTGAAGCTTTCTTT; CDR3 protein: CASSPTLNTEAFF
clone size: -; D gene: -; V gene: TRBV4-2; J gene: TRBJ1-3; CDR3 DNA: TGTGCCAGCAGCCAAGATGGCCAACCCGGACGTTCTGGAAACACCATATATTTT; CDR3 protein: CASSQDGQPGRSGNTIYF
clone size: -; D gene: -; V gene: TRBV6-5; J gene: TRBJ2-1; CDR3 DNA: TGTGCCAGCAGCGAACAGGGCTATGAGCAGTTCTTC; CDR3 protein: CASSEQGYEQFF
clone size: few; D gene: TRBD1; V gene: TRBV6-6; J gene: TRBJ1-1; CDR3 DNA: TGTGCCAGCAGTTACCATCCGGGACAGGGAACTGGTGAAGCTTTCTTT; CDR3 protein: CASSYHPGQGTGEAFF
clone size: few; D gene: -; V gene: TRBV13; J gene: TRBJ1-1; CDR3 DNA: TGTGCCAGCAGCTTAGTTTGGCCAAGCCGCACTGAAGCTTTCTTT; CDR3 protein: CASSLVWPSRTEAFF
clone size: -; D gene: -; V gene: TRBV10-3; J gene: TRBJ2-7; CDR3 DNA: TGTGCCGCGCGGGACGGCAGCTCCTACGAGCAGTACTTC; CDR3 protein: CAARDGSSYEQYF
clone size: -; D gene: -; V gene: TRBV6-5; J gene: TRBJ2-7; CDR3 DNA: TGTGCCAGCAAACGTGGGACTTACACCTACGAGCAGTACTTC; CDR3 protein: CASKRGTYTYEQYF
clone size: -; D gene: TRBD1; V gene: TRBV25-1; J gene: TRBJ1-2; CDR3 DNA: TGTGCCAGCAGTGAATCCCAGACAGGGGCGGGCTATGGCTACACCTTC; CDR3 protein: CASSESQTGAGYGYTF
clone size: -; D gene: -; V gene: TRBV6-6; J gene: TRBJ2-3; CDR3 DNA: TGTGCCAGCAGTTACGATTTCACTAGCACAGATACGCAGTATTTT; CDR3 protein: CASSYDFTSTDTQYF
clone size: -; D gene: TRBD2; V gene: TRBV2; J gene: TRBJ2-7; CDR3 DNA: TGTGCCAGCAGTTCCTCAATCCGACTAGCGACCACCTACGAGCAGTACTTC; CDR3 protein: CASSSSIRLATTYEQYF
clone size: -; D gene: -; V gene: TRBV29-1; J gene: TRBJ1-2; CDR3 DNA: TGCAGCTGGGGGCGGCAGAAAGGCTACACCTTC; CDR3 protein: CSWGRQKGYTF
clone size: -; D gene: -; V gene: TRBV18; J gene: TRBJ1-4; CDR3 DNA: TGTGCCAGCTCACCTGAAAAGGGAAATGAAAAACTGTTTTTT; CDR3 protein: CASSPEKGNEKLFF
clone size: few; D gene: -; V gene: TRBV15; J gene: TRBJ1-2; CDR3 DNA: TGTGCCACCAGCAGAGATCTATCCCCAGAAGGCTACACCTTC; CDR3 protein: CATSRDLSPEGYTF
clone size: -; D gene: -; V gene: TRBV9; J gene: TRBJ1-1; CDR3 DNA: TGTGCCAGCAGCCAGCAACTTGTGAACACTGAAGCTTTCTTT; CDR3 protein: CASSQQLVNTEAFF
clone size: -; D gene: TRBD2; V gene: TRBV7-3; J gene: TRBJ2-1; CDR3 DNA: TGTGCCAGCAGCTTAGTGGCGGGAGGGCGGAATGAGCAGTTCTTC; CDR3 protein: CASSLVAGGRNEQFF
clone size: -; D gene: TRBD2; V gene: TRBV28; J gene: TRBJ2-7; CDR3 DNA: TGTGCCAGCAGGCTTAGCGGGAAGTACGAGCAGTACTTC; CDR3 protein: CASRLSGKYEQYF
clone size: -; D gene: -; V gene: TRBV10-1; J gene: TRBJ2-2; CDR3 DNA: TGCGCCAGCAGTTATGACCAAAACCGGGCCACCGGGGAGCTGTTTTTT; CDR3 protein: CASSYDQNRATGELFF
clone size: -; D gene: -; V gene: TRBV28; J gene: TRBJ2-7; CDR3 DNA: TGTGCCAGCAGTCCCTGGACGAGCTCCTACGAGCAGTACTTC; CDR3 protein: CASSPWTSSYEQYF
clone size: -; D gene: -; V gene: TRBV5-1; J gene: TRBJ2-5; CDR3 DNA: TGCGCCAGCAGCTTGGTAACAGAGGAGACCCAGTACTTC; CDR3 protein: CASSLVTEETQYF
clone size: -; D gene: TRBD1; V gene: TRBV19; J gene: TRBJ2-7; CDR3 DNA: TGTGCCAGTAGTATAGCGGCAGGGGGTACCTACGAGCAGTACTTC; CDR3 protein: CASSIAAGGTYEQYF
clone size: -; D gene: TRBD2; V gene: TRBV7-8; J gene: TRBJ2-7; CDR3 DNA: TGTGCCAGCAGCTTATGGCGGCTAGCGGTCACCAGTCAGGGATCCTACGAGCAGTACTTC; CDR3 protein: CASSLWRLAVTSQGSYEQYF